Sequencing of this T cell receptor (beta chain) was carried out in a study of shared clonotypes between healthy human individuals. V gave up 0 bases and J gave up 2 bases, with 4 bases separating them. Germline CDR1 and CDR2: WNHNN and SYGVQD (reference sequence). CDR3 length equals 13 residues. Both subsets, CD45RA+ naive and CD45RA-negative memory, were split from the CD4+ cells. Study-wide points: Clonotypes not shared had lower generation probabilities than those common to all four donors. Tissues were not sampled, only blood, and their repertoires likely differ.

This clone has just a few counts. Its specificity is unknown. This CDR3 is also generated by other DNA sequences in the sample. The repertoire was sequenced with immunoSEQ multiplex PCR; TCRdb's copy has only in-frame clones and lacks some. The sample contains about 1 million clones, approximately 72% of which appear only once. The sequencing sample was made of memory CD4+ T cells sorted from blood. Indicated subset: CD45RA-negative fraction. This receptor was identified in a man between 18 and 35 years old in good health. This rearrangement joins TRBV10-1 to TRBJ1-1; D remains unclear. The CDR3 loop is CASSESLNTEAFF. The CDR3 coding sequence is TGCGCCAGCAGTGAGTCCCTAAACACTGAAGCTTTCTTT.